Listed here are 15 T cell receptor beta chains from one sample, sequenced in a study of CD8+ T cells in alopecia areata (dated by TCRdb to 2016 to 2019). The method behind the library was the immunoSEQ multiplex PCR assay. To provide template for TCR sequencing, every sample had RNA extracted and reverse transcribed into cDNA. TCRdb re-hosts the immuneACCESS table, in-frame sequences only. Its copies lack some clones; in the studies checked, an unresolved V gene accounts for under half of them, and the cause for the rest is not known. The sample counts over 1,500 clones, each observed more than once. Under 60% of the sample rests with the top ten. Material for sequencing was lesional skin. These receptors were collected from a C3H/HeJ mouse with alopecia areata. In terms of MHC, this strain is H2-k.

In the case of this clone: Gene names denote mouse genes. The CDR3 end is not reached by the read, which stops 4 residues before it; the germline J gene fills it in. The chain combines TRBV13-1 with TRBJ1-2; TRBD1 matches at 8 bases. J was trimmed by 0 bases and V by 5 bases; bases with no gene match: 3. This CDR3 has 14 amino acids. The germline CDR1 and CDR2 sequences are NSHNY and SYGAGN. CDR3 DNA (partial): TGTGCCAGCAGCACGGACAGGGCAAACTCC. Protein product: CASSTDRANS. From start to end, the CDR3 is CASSTDRANSDYTF.

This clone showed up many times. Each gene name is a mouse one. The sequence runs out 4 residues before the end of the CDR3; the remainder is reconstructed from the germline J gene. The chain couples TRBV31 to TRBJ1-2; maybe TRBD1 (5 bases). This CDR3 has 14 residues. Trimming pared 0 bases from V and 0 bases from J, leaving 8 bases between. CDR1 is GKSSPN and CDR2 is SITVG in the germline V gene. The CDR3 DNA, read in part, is TGTGCCTGGAGTCTTCAGGGTGCAAACTCC. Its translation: CAWSLQGANS. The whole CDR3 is CAWSLQGANSDYTF.

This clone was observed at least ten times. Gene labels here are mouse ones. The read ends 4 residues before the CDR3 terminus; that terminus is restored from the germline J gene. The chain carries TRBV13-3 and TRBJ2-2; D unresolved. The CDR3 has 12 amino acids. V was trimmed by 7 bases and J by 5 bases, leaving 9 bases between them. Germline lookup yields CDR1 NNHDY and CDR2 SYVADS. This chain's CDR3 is CASAARTGQLYF. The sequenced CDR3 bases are TGTGCCAGCGCCGCCAGGACCGGG.

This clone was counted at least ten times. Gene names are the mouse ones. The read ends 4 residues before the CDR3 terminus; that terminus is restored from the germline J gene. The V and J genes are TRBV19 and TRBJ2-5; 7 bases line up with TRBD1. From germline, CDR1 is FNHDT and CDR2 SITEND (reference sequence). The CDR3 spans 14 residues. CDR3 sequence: CASSMGDREDTQYF. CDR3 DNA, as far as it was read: TGTGCCAGCAGTATGGGGGACAGAGAAGAC.

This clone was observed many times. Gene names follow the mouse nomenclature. The chain's CDR3 is CASGLGEGYEQYF. The sequenced part of the CDR3 DNA is TGTGCCAGCGGTCTGGGGGAAGGCTAT. The genes are TRBV13-2 and TRBJ2-7; 7 bases are a match to TRBD2. The missing CDR3 end, 4 residues past where the read stops, is filled in from the germline J gene. Unmatched junction bases numbered 4, after V lost 4 bases and J lost 3 bases. Germline V gene lookup returns CDR1 NNHNN and CDR2 SYGAGS (reference sequence). CDR3 size: 13 residues.

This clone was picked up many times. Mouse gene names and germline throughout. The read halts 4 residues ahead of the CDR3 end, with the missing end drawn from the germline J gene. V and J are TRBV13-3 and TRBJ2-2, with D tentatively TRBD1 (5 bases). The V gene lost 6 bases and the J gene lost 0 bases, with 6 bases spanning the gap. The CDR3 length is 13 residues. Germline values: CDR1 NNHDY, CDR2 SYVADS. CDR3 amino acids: CASKTANTGQLYF. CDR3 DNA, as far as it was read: TGTGCCAGCAAGACAGCAAACACCGGG.

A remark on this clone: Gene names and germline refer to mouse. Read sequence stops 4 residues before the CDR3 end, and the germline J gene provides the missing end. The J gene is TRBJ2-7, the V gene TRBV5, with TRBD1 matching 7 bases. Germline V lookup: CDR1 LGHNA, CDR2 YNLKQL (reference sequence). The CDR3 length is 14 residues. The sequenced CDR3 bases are TGTGCCAGCAGCCCAGCGGGACAGAAGGAT. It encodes CASSPAGQKD. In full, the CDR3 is CASSPAGQKDEQYF.

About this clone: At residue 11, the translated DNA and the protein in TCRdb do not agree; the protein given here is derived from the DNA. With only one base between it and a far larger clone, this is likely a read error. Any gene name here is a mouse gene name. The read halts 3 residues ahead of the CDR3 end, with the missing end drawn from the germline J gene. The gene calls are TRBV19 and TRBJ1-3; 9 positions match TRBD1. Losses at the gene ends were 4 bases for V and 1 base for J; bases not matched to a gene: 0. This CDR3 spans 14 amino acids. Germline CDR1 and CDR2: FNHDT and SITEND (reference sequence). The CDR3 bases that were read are TGTGCCAGCAGTGGGACAGGGTCTGGAAATACG. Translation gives CASSGTGSGNT. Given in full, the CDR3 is CASSGTGSGNTLYF.

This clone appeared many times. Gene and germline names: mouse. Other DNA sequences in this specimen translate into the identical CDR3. The CDR3 reads CASRTGGYEQYF. Partial CDR3 DNA: TGTGCCAGCAGGACTGGGGGGTAT. V gene TRBV13-3 combines with J gene TRBJ2-7, with TRBD2 matching 10 bases. The CDR3 end lies 4 residues beyond the end of the read and is filled in from the germline J gene. The germline V gene has CDR1 NNHDY and CDR2 SYVADS. The CDR3 totals 12 residues.

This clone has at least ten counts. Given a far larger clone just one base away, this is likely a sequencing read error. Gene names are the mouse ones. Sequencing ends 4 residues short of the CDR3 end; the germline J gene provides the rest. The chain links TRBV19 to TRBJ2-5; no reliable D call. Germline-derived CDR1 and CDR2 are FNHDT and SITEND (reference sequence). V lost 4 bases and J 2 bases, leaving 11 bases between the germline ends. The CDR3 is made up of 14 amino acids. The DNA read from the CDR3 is TGTGCCAGCAGTCCTACTCGTGGCCAAGAC. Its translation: CASSPTRGQD. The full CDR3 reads CASSPTRGQDTQYF. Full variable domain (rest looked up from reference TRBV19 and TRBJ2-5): GGIITQTPKFLIGQEGQKLTLKCQQNFNHDTMYWYRQDSGKGLRLIYYSITENDLQKGDLSEGYDASREKKSSFSLTVTSAQKNEMAVFLCASSPTRGQDTQYFGPGTRLLVL.

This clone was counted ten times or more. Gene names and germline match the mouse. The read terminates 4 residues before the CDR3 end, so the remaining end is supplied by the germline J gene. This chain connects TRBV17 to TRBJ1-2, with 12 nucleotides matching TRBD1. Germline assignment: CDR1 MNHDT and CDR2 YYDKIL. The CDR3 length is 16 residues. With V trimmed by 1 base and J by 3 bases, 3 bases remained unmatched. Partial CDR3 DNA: TGTGCTAGCAGTAGAGCTGGGACAGGGGGCCACTCC. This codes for CASSRAGTGGHS. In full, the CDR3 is CASSRAGTGGHSDYTF. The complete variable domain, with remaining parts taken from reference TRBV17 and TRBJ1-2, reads DTTVKQNPRYKLARVGKPVNLICSQTMNHDTMYWYQKKPNQAPKLLLFYYDKILNREADTFEKFQSSRPNNSFCSLYIGSAGLEYSAMYLCASSRAGTGGHSDYTFGSGTRLLVI.

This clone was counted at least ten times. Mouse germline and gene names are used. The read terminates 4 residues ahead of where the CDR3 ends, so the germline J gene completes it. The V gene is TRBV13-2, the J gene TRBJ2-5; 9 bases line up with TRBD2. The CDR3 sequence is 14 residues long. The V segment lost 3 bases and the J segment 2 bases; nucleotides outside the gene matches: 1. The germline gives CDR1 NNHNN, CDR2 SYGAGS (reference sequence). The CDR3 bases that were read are TGTGCCAGCGGTGGGACTGGGGTCCAAGAC. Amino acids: CASGGTGVQD. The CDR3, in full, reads CASGGTGVQDTQYF.

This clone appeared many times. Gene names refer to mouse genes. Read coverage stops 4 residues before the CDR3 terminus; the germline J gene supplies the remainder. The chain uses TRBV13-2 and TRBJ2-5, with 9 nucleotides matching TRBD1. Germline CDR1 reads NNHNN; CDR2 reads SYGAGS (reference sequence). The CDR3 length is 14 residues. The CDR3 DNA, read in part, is TGTGCCAGCGGTGAGGGGACAGGGAGAGAC. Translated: CASGEGTGRD. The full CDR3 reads CASGEGTGRDTQYF.

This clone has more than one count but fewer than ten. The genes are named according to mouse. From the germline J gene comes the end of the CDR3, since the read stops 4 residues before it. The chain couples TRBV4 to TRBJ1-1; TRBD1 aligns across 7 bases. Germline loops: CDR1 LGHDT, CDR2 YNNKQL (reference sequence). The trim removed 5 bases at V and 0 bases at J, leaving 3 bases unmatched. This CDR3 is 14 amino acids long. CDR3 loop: CASSRQGTNTEVFF. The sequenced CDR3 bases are TGTGCCAGCAGCCGACAGGGAACAAACACA.

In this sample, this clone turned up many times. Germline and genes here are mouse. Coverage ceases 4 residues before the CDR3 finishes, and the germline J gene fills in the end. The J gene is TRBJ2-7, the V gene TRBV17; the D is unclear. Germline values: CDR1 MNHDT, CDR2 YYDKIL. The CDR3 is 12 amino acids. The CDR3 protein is CASSRGGYEQYF. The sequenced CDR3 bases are TGTGCTAGCAGTAGAGGAGGGTAT.